The TCR beta chain described here comes from a study of tumor and adjacent non-tumor tissue in lung cancer. At the level of the study: The cohort had roughly 11 adenocarcinoma, a couple of squamous cell and 1 small cell patients.

Study results and caveats: Tumor repertoires had a smaller top 100 clone share than normal lung.

The library came from three nested PCR rounds adapted from ARM-PCR protocols. Each CDR3 protein is one row after TCRdb ran MiXCR on the multiplex PCR reads. The sample includes 100,000 to 120,000 distinct CDR3 sequences, over 75% of them seen just once. The CDR3 has 15 amino acids. The V gene's germline CDR1 is MNHEY and CDR2 SVGEGT. No cell sorting was done before RNA was extracted from the tissue. Notes on this clonotype: Its antigen is currently unknown. The junction does not match germline at one end; this may be a read error.

This TCR was recovered from a man aged 70-80 years with non-small cell lung cancer. The chain links TRBV6-2 or TRBV6-3 to TRBJ2-3, with D hard to call. The sample was lung tumor tissue. CDR3 sequence (DNA): TGTGCCAGTAGTTACCGGGCCCCGCAGACACATGCGCAGTATTTT. Its translation: CASSYRAPQTHAQYF.